This T cell receptor (beta chain) was recovered during a study of OX40 agonist ivuxolimab in advanced cancers. Regarding the research as a whole: The costimulatory receptor OX40 (CD134) was targeted by ivuxolimab, a fully human IgG2 agonistic monoclonal antibody. Intravenous ivuxolimab was administered to patients every 2 weeks at six dose levels: 0.01, 0.1, 0.3, 1.5, 3 and 10 mg/kg. Of the approximately 50 dose-escalation patients, hepatocellular carcinoma was present in roughly 19, melanoma in roughly 15, renal cell carcinoma in 9 and head and neck cancer in 9. A male proportion of 70% to 90% and a mean age of 60 years, ranging from about 23 to 90, were recorded for the dose-escalation cohort. Prior anti-PD-1, anti-PD-L1 or anti-CTLA-4 therapy was permitted, and checkpoint inhibitors had been received by roughly 40% of dose-escalation patients. Partial responses were achieved by three dose-escalation patients, of whom one had hepatocellular carcinoma and two had cutaneous melanoma. Peripheral TCRbeta sequencing was intended to test whether TCR sequence diversity was altered and clonal T-cell expansion was caused by ivuxolimab. The paper reports the monotherapy dose-escalation portion (N ≈ 50 patients) of the phase I ivuxolimab trial. What the authors observed across the whole study: In partial responders in the 0.1-3.0 mg/kg groups, normalized peripheral clonal expansion was found to be among the lowest, especially among CD8+ T cells. Low levels of normalized T-cell clonal expansion were also shown by some nonresponding patients. At doses of 0.1 to 3.0 mg/kg, clonal expansion of both CD4+ and CD8+ blood T cells was observed from baseline to week 6. Antigen specificity was not determined for the clonally expanded peripheral T cells. After ivuxolimab, more expanded clones were found on average in CD8+ T cells than in CD4+ T cells.

V has 3 bases trimmed and J has 7 bases trimmed; junction bases matching no gene number 2. The germline V gene yields SGDLS for CDR1 and YYNGEE for CDR2. The CDR3 starts with the cysteine, ends with the phenylalanine, and has 12 residues. Here the CDR3 DNA is all that survives: 36 bases in frame from base 1. Genomic DNA was isolated from the sorted cells so that the TCRbeta CDR3 region could be sequenced. TCRbeta CDR3 regions were sequenced using the immunoSEQ Assay. TCRdb provides this immuneACCESS table in a form limited to in-frame rearrangements. Some clones are lacking; in checked studies, under half of them reflect an unresolved V gene, and why the rest are absent is not known. The sample table contains roughly 26,000 clones; only one count was recorded for about 90% of them. The ten largest make up roughly 22% of the sample. Of note for this clone: No antigen is known for it. No base qualities exist here, and no much larger clone lies one base off it.

Patients with autoimmune disease history or receiving systemic immunosuppression were excluded from the trial. Peripheral blood for TCR sequencing was drawn from every dose cohort at baseline, at cycle 4 day 1 and at cycle 7 day 1. Samples were obtained from an open-label, multicenter, first-in-human phase I dose-escalation trial of ivuxolimab. Adults with locally advanced or metastatic melanoma, renal cell, hepatocellular, or head and neck squamous cell carcinoma were enrolled in the trial. Before TCR sequencing, CD4+ and CD8+ T cells were separately sorted from peripheral blood. The input for sequencing was CD4+ or CD8+ T cells sorted from blood, taken in a trial of the OX40 agonist ivuxolimab. This receptor was taken from an adult with an advanced solid tumor such as melanoma, head and neck, liver or kidney cancer. This chain is built from TRBV9 and TRBJ1-2, with 8 middle bases fitting TRBD1. The CDR3 reads as follows: CASSGDRSGYTF. The sequence in DNA is TGTGCCAGCAGCGGGGACAGGAGTGGCTACACCTTC.